What follows are 13 T cell receptor beta chains derived from one specimen sequenced in a study of blood T cell repertoires in COVID-19. Only in-frame clones appear in the TCRdb table, and some are missing; sequencing was by immunoSEQ multiplex PCR. Among about 360,000 clones listed, 80% to 90% were seen once. Sequencing was done on a sample of peripheral blood. Receptor source: a woman aged 55 to 70 with COVID-19, enrolled during active disease.

The CDR3 sequence is CASSYETGTSYEQYF. In nucleotides, the CDR3 is TGTGCCAGCAGTTACGAGACAGGGACCTCCTACGAGCAGTACTTC. The genes are TRBV6-6 and TRBJ2-7, with TRBD1 identical over 7 bases. J gave up 0 bases and V 2 bases, and 4 bases lay outside the gene matches. In germline, CDR1 is MNHNY, CDR2 SVGAGI (reference sequence). CDR3 length equals 15 residues.

The chain recombines TRBV2 with TRBJ2-7, with 7 positions matching TRBD1. The J segment lost 5 bases and the V segment lost 4 bases, leaving 14 bases of the junction unmatched. Germline CDR1 is SNHLY and CDR2 is FYNNEI. CDR3 length equals 16 residues. As DNA, the CDR3 is TGTGCCAGCAGTGTAGAGGGCACGACAGGGTCAGACGAGCAGTACTTC. Translation gives CASSVEGTTGSDEQYF.

The chain links TRBV18 to TRBJ1-3, with 10 positions matching TRBD1. V lost 3 bases and J lost 5; bases outside the gene matches: 4. CDR1 KGHSH and CDR2 LQKENI come from the germline V gene. This CDR3 region has 15 residues. The CDR3 reads CASSPGTGERNTIYF. CDR3 sequence (DNA): TGTGCCAGCTCACCGGGGACAGGGGAACGAAACACCATATATTTT.

The V gene is TRBV13, the J gene TRBJ1-3, with D possibly being TRBD1 (5 bases). With 5 bases removed from V and 2 bases from J, the gap between germline ends came to 10 bases. Germline V lookup: CDR1 PRHDT, CDR2 FYEKMQ (reference sequence). This CDR3 region has 14 residues. Written as DNA, the CDR3 is TGTGCCAGCAGCCCATGGGGGGCTGGAAACACCATATATTTT. It codes for CASSPWGAGNTIYF.

The chain recombines TRBV10-3 with TRBJ2-2; the D is unclear. Between the trimmed V and J ends, which lost 0 bases and 5 bases, there was a span of 13 bases. The CDR3 contains 16 residues. The germline gives CDR1 ENHRY, CDR2 SYGVKD. The CDR3 DNA is TGTGCCATCAGTGAGTCGCAGGTCATACGGACCGGGGAGCTGTTTTTT. Residues: CAISESQVIRTGELFF.

This clone was observed a single time. The J gene is TRBJ2-2, the V gene TRBV3-1 (or the pseudogene TRBV3-2); tentatively, D is TRBD2 (6 bases). This CDR3 is built from 21 residues. V was cut by 0 bases and J by 6 bases, with 29 bases left in between. Germline V gives CDR1 LGHDT, CDR2 YNNKEL (reference sequence). The CDR3 protein is CASSQEWRGGASLDRAGELFF. The DNA of the CDR3 is TGTGCCAGCAGCCAAGAGTGGAGGGGCGGGGCTAGCCTAGATCGGGCCGGGGAGCTGTTTTTT.

V usage is TRBV5-1 and J usage is TRBJ2-2; the D gene is possibly TRBD1 (5 bases). The CDR3 length is 13 residues. The germline CDR1 and CDR2 sequences are SGHRS and YFSETQ. V was trimmed by 6 bases and J by 6 bases, leaving 12 bases between them. The CDR3 bases are TGCGCCAGCAACCTTGTGGGGCCCGGGGAGCTGTTTTTT. This codes for CASNLVGPGELFF.

This clone was detected a few times. The rearrangement uses TRBV7-9 and TRBJ1-1, with 7 positions matching TRBD1. The trim removed 5 bases at V and 1 base at J, leaving 4 bases unmatched. This CDR3 is built from 14 residues. From germline, CDR1 is SEHNR and CDR2 FQNEAQ (reference sequence). The CDR3 region is CASSPGTANTEAFF. The CDR3 coding sequence is TGTGCCAGCAGCCCGGGGACAGCGAACACTGAAGCTTTCTTT.

This chain connects TRBV6-2 or TRBV6-3 to TRBJ2-7; 12 positions agree with TRBD2. CDR1 MNHEY and CDR2 SVGEGT come from the germline V gene. The junction had 3 bases not matched to a gene; V was cut back by 6 bases and J by 3 bases. This CDR3 contains 14 residues. CDR3 nucleotide sequence: TGTGCCAGCAGACCTAGCGGGGGGGTCTACGAGCAGTACTTC. Its translation is CASRPSGGVYEQYF.

The V and J genes are TRBV5-1 and TRBJ2-3; TRBD2 might be the D (6 bases). The CDR3 length is 16 residues. With 4 bases removed from V and 0 bases from J, the gap between germline ends came to 15 bases. The germline gives CDR1 SGHRS, CDR2 YFSETQ. This CDR3 reads CASSRGTLTSTDTQYF. The CDR3 DNA reads as TGCGCCAGCAGCCGGGGGACTCTCACTAGCACAGATACGCAGTATTTT.

The genes are TRBV6-2 or TRBV6-3 and TRBJ2-4; the D gene is possibly TRBD2 (6 bases). Germline values: CDR1 MNHEY, CDR2 SVGEGT. The CDR3 sequence is 15 residues long. V lost 6 bases, J lost 1 base, and 13 bases lay in between. This CDR3 is CASSTIGRAKNIQYF. In DNA, the CDR3 is TGTGCCAGCAGCACCATAGGGAGGGCCAAAAACATTCAGTACTTC.

This chain's CDR3 is CASSWDRGPRGYTF. The CDR3 DNA is TGTGCCAGCAGTTGGGACAGGGGGCCTAGGGGCTACACCTTC. This chain joins TRBV28 and TRBJ1-2; 12 bases are shared with TRBD1. This CDR3 contains 14 residues. CDR1 is MDHEN, CDR2 SYDVKM, per germline. Trimming cost V 4 bases and J 8 bases; bases outside gene matches: 5.

CDR3 sequence reads: CASSLDQLSVYGYTF. The DNA for the CDR3 is TGTGCCAGCAGCTTAGATCAGTTGTCAGTATATGGCTACACCTTC. The rearrangement uses TRBV11-3 and TRBJ1-2; D remains unclear. CDR1 is SGHNT, CDR2 YENEEA, per germline. V lost 0 bases to trimming and J lost 5 bases, with 13 bases between them. CDR3 length: 15 amino acids.